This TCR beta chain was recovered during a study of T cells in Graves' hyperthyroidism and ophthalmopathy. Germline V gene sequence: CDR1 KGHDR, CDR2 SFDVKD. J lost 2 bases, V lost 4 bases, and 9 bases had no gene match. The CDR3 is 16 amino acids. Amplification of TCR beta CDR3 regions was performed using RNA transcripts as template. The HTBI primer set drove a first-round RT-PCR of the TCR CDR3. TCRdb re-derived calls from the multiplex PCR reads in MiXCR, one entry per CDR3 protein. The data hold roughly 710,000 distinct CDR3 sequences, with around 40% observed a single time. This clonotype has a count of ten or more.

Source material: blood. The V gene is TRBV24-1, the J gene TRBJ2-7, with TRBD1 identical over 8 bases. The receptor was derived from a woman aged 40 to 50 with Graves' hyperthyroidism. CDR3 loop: CATSDSGQGHPYEQYF. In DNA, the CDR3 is TGTGCCACCAGTGACTCCGGACAGGGTCATCCCTACGAGCAGTACTTC.